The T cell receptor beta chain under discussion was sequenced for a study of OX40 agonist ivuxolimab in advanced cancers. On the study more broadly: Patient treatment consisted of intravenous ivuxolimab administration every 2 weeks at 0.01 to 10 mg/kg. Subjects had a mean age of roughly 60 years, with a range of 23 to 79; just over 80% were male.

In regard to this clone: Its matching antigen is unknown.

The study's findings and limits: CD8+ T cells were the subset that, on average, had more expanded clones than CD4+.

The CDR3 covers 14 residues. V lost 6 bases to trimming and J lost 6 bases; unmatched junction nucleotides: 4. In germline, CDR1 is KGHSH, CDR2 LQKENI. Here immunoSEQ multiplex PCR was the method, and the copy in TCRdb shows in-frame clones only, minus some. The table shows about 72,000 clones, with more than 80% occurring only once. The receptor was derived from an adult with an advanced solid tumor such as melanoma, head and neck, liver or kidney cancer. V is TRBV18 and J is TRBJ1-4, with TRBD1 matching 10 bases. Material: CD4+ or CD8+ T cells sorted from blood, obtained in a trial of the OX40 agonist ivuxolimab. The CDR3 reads CASSRGTGDEKLFF. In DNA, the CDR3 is TGTGCCAGCTCCCGCGGGACAGGGGATGAAAAACTGTTTTTT.